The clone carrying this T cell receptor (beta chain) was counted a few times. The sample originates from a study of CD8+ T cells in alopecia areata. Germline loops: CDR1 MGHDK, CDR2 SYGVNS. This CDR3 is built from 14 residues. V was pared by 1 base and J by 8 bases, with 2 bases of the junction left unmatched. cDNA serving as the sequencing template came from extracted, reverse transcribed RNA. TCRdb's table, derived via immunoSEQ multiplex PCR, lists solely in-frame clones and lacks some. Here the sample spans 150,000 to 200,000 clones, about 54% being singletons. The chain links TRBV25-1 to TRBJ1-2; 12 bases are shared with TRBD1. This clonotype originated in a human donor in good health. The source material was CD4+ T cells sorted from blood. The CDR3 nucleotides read TGTGCCAGCAGTGAATTTGGGACAGGGGGCGGCTACACCTTC. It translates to CASSEFGTGGGYTF.